This T cell receptor (beta chain) was observed in a study of cytomegalovirus exposure and HLA in healthy donors (dated 2017 in TCRdb). Notes on the research overall: An earlier analysis of roughly 570 of the donors reported 276 Gb of sequence data and 95 million to 130 million unique TCR beta sequences obtained from roughly 170 million T cells. About 300 gigabases of sequencing data and about 92 million unique TCR sequences made up an early release that covered roughly 670 HLA-typed donors. Among the 398 genotyped donors, more than 70% belonged to the genetic ancestry cluster associated with self-reported Caucasian donors. The study was designed to test whether signatures of past pathogen exposure could be identified by cataloging public T cell receptors. The T cell repertoires of 666 subjects were profiled by immunosequencing and related to cytomegalovirus serostatus. In addition to the first cohort of roughly 670 subjects, a separate validation cohort of approximately 120 different subjects was used. To predict cytomegalovirus infection status, the study combined high-throughput TCR immunosequencing, statistical association of individual TCRs with disease status, and machine learning. A later analysis re-examined previously published TCR beta repertoires from hundreds of donors and added high-resolution HLA genotyping to investigate patterns of TCR occurrence. Rather than drawing on any new phenotypic data, the later analysis identified candidate immune exposures from TCR beta sequences and the way those sequences occurred across donors. An earlier analysis of roughly 600 of the donors used high-throughput TCR beta sequencing to judge whether each TCR beta V gene segment behaved as functional or pseudogenic. Donor age, sex, ethnicity and CMV serostatus were collected together with the repertoire data. Genome-wide SNP genotypes for about 65% of the roughly 670 donors were used in a later genetic analysis, which treated that subset as a discovery cohort. All discovery cohort repertoires had been generated on a single sequencing platform. HLA typing included class I and class II loci at four-digit resolution. Typing coverage differed by locus: A, B, C, DRB1 and DQB1 were typed in roughly 620-630 donors, DQA1 in about 560, DPA1 in roughly 590, and DPB1 in 450 to 490. A few DR-DQ haplotypes were treated as single units for association and clustering because of strong linkage in the cohort. Across about 370 genotyped donors of the cohort, an average of approximately 240,000 unique TCR beta nucleotide sequences per donor were sequenced, and around 19% of those sequences were non-productive.

CDR1 and CDR2 (LNHDA, SQIVND) derive from the germline V gene (reference sequence). The V end loses 7 bases and the J end loses 5 bases, and a stretch of 19 bases separates them. The CDR3 goes from the cysteine to the phenylalanine over 15 residues. CDR3 DNA is the only sequence kept; it has 45 bases, read in frame from the first base. This clone was seen a single time. Its specific antigen is unknown. There are no base qualities to consult, and no much larger clone falls within one base. General study outcomes and caveats: According to the authors, the approach could potentially be generalized to other disease states and immunological phenotypes. A later analysis found that most CMV-associated TCR beta chains appeared HLA-restricted, with HLA associations seemingly driven largely by CMV exposure. Broadly in line with IMGT annotations, most TCR beta V segments showed up in productive rearrangements about 87% or about 30% of the time in an earlier analysis of under 700 of the donors. Because the 87-base-pair reads could not distinguish some IMGT-functional V segments, including TRBV6-2 and TRBV6-3, those segments were excluded. The classifier was reported to diagnose cytomegalovirus status with high specificity and sensitivity in both the original and validation cohorts. In vitro tests confirmed that three of the cytomegalovirus-associated TCR beta chains recognize cytomegalovirus antigens. The sequencing pipeline was judged likely to have produced a cluster of highly shared sequence variants as a technical artifact. The study gave a list of some 150 TCR beta chains associated with cytomegalovirus. In a later analysis, TCR association rates were found to vary across HLA loci, with the most associated TCRs seen for DRB1 alleles and the fewest for HLA-C alleles. An association between a missense DCLRE1C variant and V-gene and J-gene trimming of TCR beta chains was found in a later genetic analysis and replicated in an independent cohort. Presence/absence analyses assumed roughly uniform sequencing depth across donors, an assumption that may not hold. Because counts were too low, roughly 16 rarely observed V segments, including chromosome 9 orphons, were left out of the earlier analysis of 587 of the donors. A later genetic analysis reported fewer N-insertions in productive TCRs among donors in an Asian-associated ancestry cluster than the roughly 640-donor mean. A later analysis reported that several top co-occurrence clusters appeared linked to parvovirus B19, influenza, CMV and Epstein-Barr virus. Linkage disequilibrium might explain the correlated functional status among segregating V segments, but an unknown experimental factor could not be excluded. In a later analysis, HLA-associated TCR beta chains showed more clonal expansion and lower generation probabilities than non-associated chains that were equally common. Specific HLA alleles were associated with 16,951 TCR beta sequences at a false discovery rate of 0.05 in a later analysis. When HLA alleles, especially DR and DQ, strongly co-occurred, TCR associations were difficult to assign to individual alleles. Because HLA typing was missing for some donors at each locus, association tests included only the typed subset. The cohort was sequenced for TCR beta chains only, and without alpha or paired-chain data the features that could be detected were limited. A further reported finding was that TCR beta sequences accurately predicted the HLA-A and HLA-B alleles for most subjects in the first cohort. Immune exposure information for the cohort was limited to CMV serostatus. While some public TCRs were present in many individuals, most TCR sequences turned up only very rarely across donors.

The method was the immunoSEQ multiplex PCR assay. For the multiplex PCR, a mixture combining 60 forward primers for TCR Vbeta segments and 13 reverse primers for TCR Jbeta segments was used. Amplification of the CDR3 region of rearranged TCR beta genes was performed with a multiplex PCR assay on genomic DNA. On the Illumina HiSeq System, the amplified TCR beta libraries were sequenced as 87-base-pair reads. The study's processing was this. A later analysis counted some 74 million unique TCR beta chains across the roughly 700 repertoires, and some 11 million of these chains were shared by at least two donors. Raw reads were error-corrected and collapsed into unique sequences by a nearest-neighbor algorithm in which closely related sequences were merged to remove PCR and sequencing errors. CDR3 sequences were aligned to IMGT reference sequences to assign V, D and J gene segments. For a sequence to be retained, a match of at least six nucleotides to both a V gene segment and a J gene segment was required. A rearrangement was called productive if the CDR3 had no stop codons and remained in frame with V and J, and every other rearrangement was called non-productive. CDR3 was defined by IMGT convention, running from the second conserved V-encoded cysteine to the conserved J-encoded phenylalanine. Sequences without an unambiguous match to a single V gene segment were excluded from the earlier analysis of approximately 560 of the donors. An earlier analysis of almost 600 of the donors classified V segments as functional when productive rearrangements were above 56.7% and as segregating when the standard deviation between donors was above 5%. A statistical classification framework was built to diagnose cytomegalovirus status from the catalog of TCR beta chain sequences. In a later analysis, TCR nucleotide sequences were compared against IMGT/GENE-DB human TR gene sequences so that V and J genes could be assigned. Using the TCRdist pipeline, a later analysis assigned CDR3 sequences along with most-parsimonious VDJ recombination scenarios. A later analysis defined each TCR beta chain by its CDR3 amino acid sequence plus V-gene family, and excluded reads lacking a unique V-gene family. A later analysis removed 500 to 600 highly shared, low-generation-probability nucleotide sequences to deal with suspected cross-contamination and a sequencing artifact. In a later analysis, a clonal expansion index for each public chain was calculated from normalized within-repertoire ranks of inferred template counts. In a later analysis, generation probabilities were computed using a VDJ recombination model fitted to out-of-frame rearrangements, and the results were checked against IGoR. In a later analysis, hypergeometric tests were used to score TCR-TCR, TCR-HLA and TCR-CMV co-occurrence, with a repertoire-size bias correction applied to TCR pairs. To estimate false discovery rates, a later analysis permuted the HLA or CMV assignments 20 times. In a later analysis, co-occurring TCRs were grouped with DBSCAN, and TCRdist sequence similarity was added when clustering was performed within HLA-allele-positive subsets. For co-occurrence clustering, repertoires with fewer than 30,000 or more than 120,000 public chains were excluded, along with five or six repertoires with anomalous nucleotide sharing. The source is immuneACCESS, and TCRdb retained only in-frame sequences with V and J called. Part of the clones is not carried over; for the studies checked, unresolved V genes explain less than half of this, and the remainder is unexplained. The V and J calls and clone size are taken from that table; D and trimming were inferred from the DNA. The sample has approximately 87,000 clones on record, around 81% of them singletons. The ten largest clones add up to about 4.4% of the sample.

In total, 630 or so healthy bone marrow donors made up the cohort. At the time of sampling, every cohort member was nominally healthy, though immune exposures that went unrecorded were likely present. The donor tested CMV seropositive, placing the donor among the 290 or so seropositive members of the cohort. A peripheral blood sample was provided by each donor, and peripheral blood mononuclear cells were used for TCR beta sequencing. Genomic DNA was extracted from the blood cell samples with the Qiagen DNeasy Blood Extraction Kit. The sample comprised PBMCs. The rearrangement joined TRBV19 to TRBJ2-3, and the D gene may be TRBD2, 6 bases matching. The clonotype comes from a woman between 65 and 79 years old in good health and CMV-seropositive. The CDR3 has the sequence CASIGGRVGGDTQYF. The nucleotide sequence reads as follows: TGTGCCAGTATCGGCGGGCGGGTGGGGGGAGATACGCAGTATTTT.